The clone carrying this TCR beta chain has a count of ten or more. Its antigen is unidentified. In TCRdb, the 5' RACE reads were re-called with MiXCR into one record per CDR3 protein. This sample has about 62,000 distinct CDR3 sequences, with 3% to 4% found just once. This record belongs to a study of neurological immune-mediated disorders. The overall study: Secondary progressive disease was present in 3, and relapsing-remitting disease in some 30, of the 35 or so multiple sclerosis patients. Whole-study results and caveats: One cluster of related CDR3 sequences contained, by phylogenetic grouping, the repertoires of 18 of 34 multiple sclerosis patients and formed a possible signature.

CDR3 length: 15 amino acids. Between the trimmed V and J ends, which lost 0 bases and 2 bases, there was a span of 8 bases. The receptor's source is a woman in her forties or fifties with multiple sclerosis. The chain carries TRBV12-3 or TRBV12-4 and TRBJ1-3; D gene unclear. Sequences were obtained from PBMCs. This CDR3 is CASSLAPQPGNTIYF. The CDR3 nucleotides are TGTGCCAGCAGTTTAGCGCCCCAACCTGGAAACACCATATATTTT.